Listed below are T cell receptor beta chains from one sample, sequenced in a study of blood T cell repertoires in COVID-19. Sequencing used immunoSEQ multiplex PCR; TCRdb keeps in-frame clones, though not all of them. The sample has roughly 320,000 clones, more than 80% seen once; the top ten hold just under 6.5%. The sequenced sample consisted of peripheral blood. Source of these receptors: a woman aged 50 to 60 with COVID-19, enrolled during active disease. Both conserved end residues are part of each CDR3. The D gene is left open where the match is weak. The size of a clone is reported for some rows only, either as once, few or many, or as a class for expanded clones.

TRBV6-6	TRBD2	TRBJ2-7	-	TGTGCCAGCAGTTACTCGGGGGGAGGGGACCCCTACGAGCAGTACTTC	CASSYSGGGDPYEQYF
TRBV28	TRBD1	TRBJ1-5	-	TGTGCCAGCAGTTTATGGCAGGGGGCGAGCAATCAGCCCCAGCATTTT	CASSLWQGASNQPQHF
TRBV24-1	-	TRBJ2-3	-	TGTGCCACCAGTGATTGGACTAAGGGGAGCACAGATACGCAGTATTTT	CATSDWTKGSTDTQYF
TRBV5-1	TRBD2	TRBJ2-1	-	TGCGCCAGCAGCTTGGTGGCGGGAGTAGCCTACAATGAGCAGTTCTTC	CASSLVAGVAYNEQFF
TRBV7-9	-	TRBJ2-1	-	TGTGCCAGCAGCCTCACAGACTACAATGAGCAGTTCTTC	CASSLTDYNEQFF
TRBV19	-	TRBJ2-2	-	TGTGCCAGTAGTATATCCGGCGGGTCGAACACCGGGGAGCTGTTTTTT	CASSISGGSNTGELFF
TRBV11-3	TRBD1	TRBJ1-1	-	TGTGCCAGCAGCATGACAGGGCGGGTCACTGAAGCTTTCTTT	CASSMTGRVTEAFF
TRBV6-5	TRBD1	TRBJ2-2	-	TGTGCCAGCAGTCGGACAGGGTCCCTCCCCGGGGAGCTGTTTTTT	CASSRTGSLPGELFF
TRBV5-4	TRBD2	TRBJ2-2	-	TGTGCCAGCAGCAAGGGACTAGCGGGAGTCTCCGGGGAGCTGTTTTTT	CASSKGLAGVSGELFF
TRBV6-6	TRBD2	TRBJ2-1	-	TGTGCCAGCAAGTTAGCGGGAGACCCCAATGAGCAGTTCTTC	CASKLAGDPNEQFF
TRBV9	-	TRBJ2-5	-	TGTGCCAGCAGCGTGGAACAGGCGTACCAAGAGACCCAGTACTTC	CASSVEQAYQETQYF
TRBV2	TRBD2	TRBJ2-1	-	TGTGCCAGCAGTGACGGGACTAGCTCCTACAATGAGCAGTTCTTC	CASSDGTSSYNEQFF
TRBV7-2	TRBD1	TRBJ1-1	once	TGTGCCAGCAGCTTAGTATCTATGGGACAGGGCAGAGGCACTGAAGCTTTCTTT	CASSLVSMGQGRGTEAFF